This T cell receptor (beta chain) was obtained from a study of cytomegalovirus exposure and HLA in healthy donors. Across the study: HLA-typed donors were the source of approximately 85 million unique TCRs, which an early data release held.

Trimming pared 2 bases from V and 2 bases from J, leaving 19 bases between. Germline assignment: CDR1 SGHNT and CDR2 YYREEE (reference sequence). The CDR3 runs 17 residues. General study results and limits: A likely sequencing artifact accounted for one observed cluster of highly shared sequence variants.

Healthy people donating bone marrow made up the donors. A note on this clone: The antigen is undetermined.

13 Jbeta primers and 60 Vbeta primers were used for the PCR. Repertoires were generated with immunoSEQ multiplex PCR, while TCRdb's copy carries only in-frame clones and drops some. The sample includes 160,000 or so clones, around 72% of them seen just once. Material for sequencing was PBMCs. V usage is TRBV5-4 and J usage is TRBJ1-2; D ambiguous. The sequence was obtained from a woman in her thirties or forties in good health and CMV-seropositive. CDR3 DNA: TGTGCCAGCAGCTTCACCACGGTAGTACTCCCGAACTATGGCTACACCTTC. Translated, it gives CASSFTTVVLPNYGYTF.